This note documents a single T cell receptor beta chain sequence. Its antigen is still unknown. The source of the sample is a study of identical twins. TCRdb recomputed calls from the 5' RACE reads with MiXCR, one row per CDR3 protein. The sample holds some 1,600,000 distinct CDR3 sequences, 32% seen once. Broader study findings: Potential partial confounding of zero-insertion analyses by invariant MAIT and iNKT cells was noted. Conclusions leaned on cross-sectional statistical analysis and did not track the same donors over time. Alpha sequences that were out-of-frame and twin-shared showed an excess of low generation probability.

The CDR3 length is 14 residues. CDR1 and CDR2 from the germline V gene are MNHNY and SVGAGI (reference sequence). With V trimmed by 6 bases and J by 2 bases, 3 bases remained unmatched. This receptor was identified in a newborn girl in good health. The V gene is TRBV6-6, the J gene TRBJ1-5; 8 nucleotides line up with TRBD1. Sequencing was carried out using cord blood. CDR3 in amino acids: CASRTGQGNQPQHF. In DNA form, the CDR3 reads TGTGCCAGCAGAACGGGACAGGGCAATCAGCCCCAGCATTTT.